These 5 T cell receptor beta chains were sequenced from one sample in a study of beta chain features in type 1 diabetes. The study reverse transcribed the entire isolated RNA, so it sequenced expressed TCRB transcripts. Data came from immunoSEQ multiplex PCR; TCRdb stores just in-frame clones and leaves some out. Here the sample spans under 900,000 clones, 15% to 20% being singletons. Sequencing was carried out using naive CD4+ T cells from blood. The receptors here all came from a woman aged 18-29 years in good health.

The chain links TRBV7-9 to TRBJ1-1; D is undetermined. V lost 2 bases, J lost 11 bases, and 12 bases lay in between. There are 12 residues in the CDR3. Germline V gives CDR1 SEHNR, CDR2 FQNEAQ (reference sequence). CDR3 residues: CASSLSEAAAFF. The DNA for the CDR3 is TGTGCCAGCAGCTTATCTGAGGCTGCGGCTTTCTTT.

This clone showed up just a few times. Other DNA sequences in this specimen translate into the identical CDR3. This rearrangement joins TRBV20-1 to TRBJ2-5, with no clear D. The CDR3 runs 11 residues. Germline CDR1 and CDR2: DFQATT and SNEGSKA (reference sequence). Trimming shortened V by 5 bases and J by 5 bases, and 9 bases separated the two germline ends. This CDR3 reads CSARRGETQYF. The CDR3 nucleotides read TGCAGTGCTCGGAGAGGCGAGACCCAGTACTTC.

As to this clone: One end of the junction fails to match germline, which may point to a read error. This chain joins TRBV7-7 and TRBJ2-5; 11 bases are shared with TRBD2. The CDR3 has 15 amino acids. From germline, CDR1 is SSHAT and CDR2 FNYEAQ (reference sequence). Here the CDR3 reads CASSDTSGSLETQYF. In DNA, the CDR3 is TGTGCTAGCAGCGATACTAGCGGGAGTTTAGAGACCCAGTACTTC.

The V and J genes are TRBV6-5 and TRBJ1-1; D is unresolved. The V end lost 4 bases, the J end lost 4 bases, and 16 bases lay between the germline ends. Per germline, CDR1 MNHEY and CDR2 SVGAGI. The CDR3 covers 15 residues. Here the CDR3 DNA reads TGTGCCAGCAGTTTAACCCCCGGCCCTACCACTGAAGCTTTCTTT. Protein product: CASSLTPGPTTEAFF.

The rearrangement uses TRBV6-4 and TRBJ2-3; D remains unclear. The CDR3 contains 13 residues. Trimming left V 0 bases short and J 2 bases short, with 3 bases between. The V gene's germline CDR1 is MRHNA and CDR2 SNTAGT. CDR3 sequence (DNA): TGTGCCAGCAGTGACTCATACACAGATACGCAGTATTTT. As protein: CASSDSYTDTQYF.